This T cell receptor (beta chain) stems from a study of T-cell memory formation after mild COVID-19. Barcoded TCR alpha and TCR beta cDNA libraries with UMIs came from 5'RACE using constant-segment primers. TCRdb redid the calling of the 5' RACE reads with MiXCR, one entry per CDR3 protein. The data contain about 160,000 distinct CDR3 sequences, around a third of them singletons. Study-level points and caveats: Some responding clones appeared in pre-infection memory, suggesting cross-reactive memory joined.

As regards this clonotype: Its antigen is undetermined.

The source is an adult woman who had mild COVID-19 (a few samples of this study predate the infection). Cell type and time point are not known. Sequencing used PBMCs or a T cell subset sorted from them (not recorded which).

CDR3 sequence: CASSLVTNTGELFF. DNA for the CDR3: TGCGCCAGCAGCTTGGTCACTAACACCGGGGAGCTGTTTTTT. The chain has TRBV5-1 and TRBJ2-2; unclear D gene. V gave up 0 bases and J gave up 2 bases, with 5 bases separating them. CDR1 SGHRS and CDR2 YFSETQ come from the germline V gene. The CDR3 has 14 residues. The full variable domain, in which reference TRBV5-1 and TRBJ2-2 provide the parts outside the CDR3, is KAGVTQTPRYLIKTRGQQVTLSCSPISGHRSVSWYQQTPGQGLQFLFEYFSETQRNKGNFPGRFSGRQFSNSRSEMNVSTLELGDSALYLCASSLVTNTGELFFGEGSRLTVL.